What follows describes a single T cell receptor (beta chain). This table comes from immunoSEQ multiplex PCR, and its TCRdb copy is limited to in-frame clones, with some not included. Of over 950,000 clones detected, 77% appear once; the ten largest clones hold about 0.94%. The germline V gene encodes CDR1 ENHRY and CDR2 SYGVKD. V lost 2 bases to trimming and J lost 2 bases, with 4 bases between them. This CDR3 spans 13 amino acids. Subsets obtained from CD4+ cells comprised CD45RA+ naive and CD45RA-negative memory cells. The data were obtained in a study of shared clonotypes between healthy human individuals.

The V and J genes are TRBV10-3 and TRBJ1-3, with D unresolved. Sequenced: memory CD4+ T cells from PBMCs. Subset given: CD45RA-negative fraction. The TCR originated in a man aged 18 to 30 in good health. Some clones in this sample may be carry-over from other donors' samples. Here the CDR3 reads CAISEIPGNTIYF. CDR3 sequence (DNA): TGTGCCATCAGTGAGATCCCTGGAAACACCATATATTTT.